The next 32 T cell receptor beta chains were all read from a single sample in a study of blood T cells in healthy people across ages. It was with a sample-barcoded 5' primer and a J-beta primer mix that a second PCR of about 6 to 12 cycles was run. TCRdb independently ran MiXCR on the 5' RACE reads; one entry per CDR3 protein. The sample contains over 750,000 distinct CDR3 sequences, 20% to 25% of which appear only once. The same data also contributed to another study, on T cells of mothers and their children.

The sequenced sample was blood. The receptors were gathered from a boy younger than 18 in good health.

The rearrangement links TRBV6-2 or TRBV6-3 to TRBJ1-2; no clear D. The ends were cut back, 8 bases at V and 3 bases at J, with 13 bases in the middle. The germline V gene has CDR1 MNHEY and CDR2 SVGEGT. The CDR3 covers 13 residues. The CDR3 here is CASSPGDHYGYTF. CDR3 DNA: TGTGCCAGCTCACCCGGAGACCACTATGGCTACACCTTC.

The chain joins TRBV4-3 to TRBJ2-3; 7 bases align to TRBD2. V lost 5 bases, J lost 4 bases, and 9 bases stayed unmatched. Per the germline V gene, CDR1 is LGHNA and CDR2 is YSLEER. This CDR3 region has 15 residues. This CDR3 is CASSTSGLLPDTQYF. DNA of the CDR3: TGCGCCAGCAGCACCTCGGGACTACTCCCAGATACGCAGTATTTT.

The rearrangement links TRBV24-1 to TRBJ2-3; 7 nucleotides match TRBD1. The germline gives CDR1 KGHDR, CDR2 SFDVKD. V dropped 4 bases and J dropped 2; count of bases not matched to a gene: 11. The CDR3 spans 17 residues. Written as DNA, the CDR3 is TGTGCCACCAGTGACCGCAGGGACAGAATCACCACAGATACGCAGTATTTT. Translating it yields CATSDRRDRITTDTQYF.

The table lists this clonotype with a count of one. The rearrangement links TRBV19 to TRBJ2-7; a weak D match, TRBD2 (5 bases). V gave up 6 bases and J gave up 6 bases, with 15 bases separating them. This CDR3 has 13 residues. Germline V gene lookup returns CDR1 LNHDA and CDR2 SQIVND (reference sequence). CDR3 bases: TGTGCCAGTAGAGATAGCGCCAGCTCCGAGCAGTACTTC. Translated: CASRDSASSEQYF.

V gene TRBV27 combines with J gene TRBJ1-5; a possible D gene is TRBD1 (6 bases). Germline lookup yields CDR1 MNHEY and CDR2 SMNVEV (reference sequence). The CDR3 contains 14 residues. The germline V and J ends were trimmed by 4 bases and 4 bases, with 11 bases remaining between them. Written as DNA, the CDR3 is TGTGCCAGCAGTTGGCAGGGGACTAATCAGCCCCAGCATTTT. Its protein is CASSWQGTNQPQHF.

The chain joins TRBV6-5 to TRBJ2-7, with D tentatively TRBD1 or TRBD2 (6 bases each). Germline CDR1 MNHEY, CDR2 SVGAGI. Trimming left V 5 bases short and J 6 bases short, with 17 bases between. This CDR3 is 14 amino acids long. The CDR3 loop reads CASSLARTAGEQYF. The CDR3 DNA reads TGTGCCAGCAGTCTTGCGAGGACAGCGGGCGAGCAGTACTTC.

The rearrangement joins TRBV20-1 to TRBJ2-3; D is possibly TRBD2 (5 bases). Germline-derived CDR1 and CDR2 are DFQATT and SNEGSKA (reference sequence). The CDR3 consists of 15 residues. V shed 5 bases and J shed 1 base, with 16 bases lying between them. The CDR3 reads CSAPPPEVGTDTQYF. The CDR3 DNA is TGCAGTGCTCCCCCCCCGGAGGTGGGCACAGATACGCAGTATTTT.

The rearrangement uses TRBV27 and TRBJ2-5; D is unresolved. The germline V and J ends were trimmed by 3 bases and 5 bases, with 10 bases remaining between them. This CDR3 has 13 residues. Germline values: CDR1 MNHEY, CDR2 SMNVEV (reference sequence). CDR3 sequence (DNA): TGTGCCAGCAGTTTGCTAGGGTTCGAGACCCAGTACTTC. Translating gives CASSLLGFETQYF.

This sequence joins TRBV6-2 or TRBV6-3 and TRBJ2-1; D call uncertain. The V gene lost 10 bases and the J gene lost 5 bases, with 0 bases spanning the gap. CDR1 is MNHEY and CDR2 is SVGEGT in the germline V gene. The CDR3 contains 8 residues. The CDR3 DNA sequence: TGTGCCAACAATGAGCAGTTCTTC. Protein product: CANNEQFF.

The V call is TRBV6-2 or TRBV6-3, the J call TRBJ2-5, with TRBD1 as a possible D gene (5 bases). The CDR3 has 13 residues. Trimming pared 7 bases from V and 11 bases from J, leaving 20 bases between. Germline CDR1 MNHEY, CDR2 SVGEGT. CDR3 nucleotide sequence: TGTGCCAGCAAAGCCAGGGTAAGGGGTGAGCAGTACTTC. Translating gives CASKARVRGEQYF.

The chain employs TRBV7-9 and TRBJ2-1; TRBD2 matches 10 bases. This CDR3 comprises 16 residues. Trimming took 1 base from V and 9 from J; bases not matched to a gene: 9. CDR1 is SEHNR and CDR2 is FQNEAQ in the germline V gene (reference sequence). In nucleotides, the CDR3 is TGTGCCAGCAGCTTAGGAGCGGGAGGGCCCTCGGGTGAGCAGTTCTTC. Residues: CASSLGAGGPSGEQFF. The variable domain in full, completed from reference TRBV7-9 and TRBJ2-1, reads DTGVSQNPRHKITKRGQNVTFRCDPISEHNRLYWYRQTLGQGPEFLTYFQNEAQLEKSRLLSDRFSAERPKGSFSTLEIQRTEQGDSAMYLCASSLGAGGPSGEQFFGPGTRLTVL.

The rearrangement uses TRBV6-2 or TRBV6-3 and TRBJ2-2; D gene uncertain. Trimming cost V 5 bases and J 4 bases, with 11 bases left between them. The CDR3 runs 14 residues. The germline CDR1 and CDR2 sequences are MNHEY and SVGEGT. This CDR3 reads CASSPLYTTGELFF. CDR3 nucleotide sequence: TGTGCCAGCAGTCCTTTATATACCACCGGGGAGCTGTTTTTT.

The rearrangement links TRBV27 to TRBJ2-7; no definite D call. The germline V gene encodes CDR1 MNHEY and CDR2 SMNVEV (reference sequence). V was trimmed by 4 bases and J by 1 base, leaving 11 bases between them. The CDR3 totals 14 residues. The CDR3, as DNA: TGTGCCAGCAGTTCAAGGGTAGGGTCCTACGAGCAGTACTTC. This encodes CASSSRVGSYEQYF.

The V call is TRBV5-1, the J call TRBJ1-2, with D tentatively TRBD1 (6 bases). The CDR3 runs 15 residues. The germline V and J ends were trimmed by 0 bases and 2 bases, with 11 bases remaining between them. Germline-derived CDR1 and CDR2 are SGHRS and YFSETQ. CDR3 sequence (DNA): TGCGCCAGCAGCTTGGCCCTGGGGGCGAACTATGGCTACACCTTC. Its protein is CASSLALGANYGYTF.

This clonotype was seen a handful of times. The CDR3 region has the DNA TGTGCCAGCAGCCCGAGGCCGTCAGAGACCCAGTACTTC. Translating gives CASSPRPSETQYF. The chain joins TRBV7-2 to TRBJ2-5; the D is unclear. Germline V gene lookup returns CDR1 SGHTA and CDR2 FQGNSA. The CDR3 is 13 residues long. Between the trimmed V and J ends, which lost 5 bases and 4 bases, there was a span of 11 bases.

CDR3 nucleotides: TGCAGCGCCGCCCAGGGGGAAGAGACCCAGTACTTC. Its translation is CSAAQGEETQYF. The chain joins TRBV29-1 to TRBJ2-5, with TRBD1 matching 7 bases. The germline CDR1 and CDR2 sequences are SQVTM and ANQGSEA. CDR3 size: 12 residues. The ends lost 7 bases at V and 3 bases at J; junction bases unmatched: 5.

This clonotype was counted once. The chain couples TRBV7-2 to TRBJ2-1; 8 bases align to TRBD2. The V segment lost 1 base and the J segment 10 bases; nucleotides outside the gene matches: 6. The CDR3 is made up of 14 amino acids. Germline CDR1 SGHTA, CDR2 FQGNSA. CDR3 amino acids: CASSLDGGEYEQFF. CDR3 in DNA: TGTGCCAGCAGCTTAGACGGGGGGGAGTACGAGCAGTTCTTC.

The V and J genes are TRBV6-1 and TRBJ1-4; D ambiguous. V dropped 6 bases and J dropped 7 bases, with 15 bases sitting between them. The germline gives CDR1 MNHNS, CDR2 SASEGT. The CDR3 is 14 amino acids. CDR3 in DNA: TGTGCCAGCAGACCTCGGGCCGGGAGTGAAAAACTGTTTTTT. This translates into CASRPRAGSEKLFF.

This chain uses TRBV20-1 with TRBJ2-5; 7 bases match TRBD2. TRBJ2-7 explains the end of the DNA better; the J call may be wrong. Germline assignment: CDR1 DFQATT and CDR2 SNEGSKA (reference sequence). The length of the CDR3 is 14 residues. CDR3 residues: CSARDGGSIYEQYF. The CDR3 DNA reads TGCAGTGCTAGAGACGGCGGGAGTATCTACGAGCAGTACTTC.

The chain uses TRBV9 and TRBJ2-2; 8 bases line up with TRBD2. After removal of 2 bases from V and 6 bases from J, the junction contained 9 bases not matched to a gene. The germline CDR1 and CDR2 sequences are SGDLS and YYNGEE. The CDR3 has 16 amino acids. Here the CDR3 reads CASSVFSGSGSGELFF. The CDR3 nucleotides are TGTGCCAGCAGCGTTTTCAGCGGGAGCGGATCCGGGGAGCTGTTTTTT.

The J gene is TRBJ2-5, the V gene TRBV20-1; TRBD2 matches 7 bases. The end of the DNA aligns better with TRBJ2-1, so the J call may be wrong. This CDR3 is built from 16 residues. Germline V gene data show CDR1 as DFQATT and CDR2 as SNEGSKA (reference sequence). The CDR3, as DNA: TGCAGTGCTAGAGACCCAGCGGGACCCCATGTGAATGAGCAGTTCTTC. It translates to CSARDPAGPHVNEQFF.

The CDR3 loop is CASSKGTSGPLSSYNEQFF. For the CDR3, the DNA is TGTGCCAGCAGCAAGGGGACTAGCGGGCCCCTGAGCTCCTACAATGAGCAGTTCTTC. The chain couples TRBV7-9 to TRBJ2-1; 12 nucleotides match TRBD2. The CDR3 consists of 19 residues. V was pared by 5 bases and J by 0 bases, with 11 bases of the junction left unmatched. Germline CDR1 SEHNR, CDR2 FQNEAQ (reference sequence).

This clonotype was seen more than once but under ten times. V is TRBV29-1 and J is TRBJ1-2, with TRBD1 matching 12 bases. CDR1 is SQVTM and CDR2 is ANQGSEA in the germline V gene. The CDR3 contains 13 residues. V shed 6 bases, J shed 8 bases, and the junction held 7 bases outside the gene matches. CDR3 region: CSVPGQGANGYTF. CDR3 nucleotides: TGCAGCGTCCCGGGACAGGGGGCTAACGGCTACACCTTC.

CDR3 amino acids: CATSDGQVKGYTF. CDR3 in DNA: TGTGCCACCAGTGACGGACAGGTGAAGGGCTACACCTTC. This sequence joins TRBV24-1 and TRBJ1-2, with 7 bases matching TRBD1. V shed 4 bases and J 8 bases; nucleotides not matched to a gene: 6. The CDR3 runs to 13 residues. Germline-derived CDR1 and CDR2 are KGHDR and SFDVKD.

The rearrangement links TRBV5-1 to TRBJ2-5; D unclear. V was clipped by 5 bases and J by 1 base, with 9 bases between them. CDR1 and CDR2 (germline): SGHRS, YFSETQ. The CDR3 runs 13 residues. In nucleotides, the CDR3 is TGCGCCAGCAGGACAACTGCCCAAGAGACCCAGTACTTC. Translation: CASRTTAQETQYF.

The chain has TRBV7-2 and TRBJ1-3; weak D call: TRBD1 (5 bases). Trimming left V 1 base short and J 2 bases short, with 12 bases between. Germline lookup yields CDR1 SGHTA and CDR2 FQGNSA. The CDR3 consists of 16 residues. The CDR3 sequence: CASSLDPGRAGNTIYF. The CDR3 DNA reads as TGTGCCAGCAGCTTAGATCCAGGGAGGGCTGGAAACACCATATATTTT.

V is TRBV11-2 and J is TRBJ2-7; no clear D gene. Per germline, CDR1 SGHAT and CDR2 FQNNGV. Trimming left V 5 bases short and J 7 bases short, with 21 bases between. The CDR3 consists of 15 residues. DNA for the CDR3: TGTGCCAGCAGCCACTCCGGCGGAGTGAGTGGGGAGCAGTACTTC. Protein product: CASSHSGGVSGEQYF.

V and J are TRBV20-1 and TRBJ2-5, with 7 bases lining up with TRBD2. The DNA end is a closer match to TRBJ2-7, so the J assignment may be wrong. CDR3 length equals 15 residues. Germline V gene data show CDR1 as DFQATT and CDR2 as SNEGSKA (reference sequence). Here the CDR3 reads CSARDVAGNTYEQYF. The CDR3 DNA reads TGCAGTGCTAGAGATGTAGCGGGTAATACCTACGAGCAGTACTTC.

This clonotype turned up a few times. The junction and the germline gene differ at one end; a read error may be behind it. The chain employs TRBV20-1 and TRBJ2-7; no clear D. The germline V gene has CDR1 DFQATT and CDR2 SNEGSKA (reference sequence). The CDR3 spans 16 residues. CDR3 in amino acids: CSASAGGTISVVEQHF. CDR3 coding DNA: TGCAGTGCTAGCGCCGGCGGCACTATAAGCGTCGTCGAGCAGCACTTC.

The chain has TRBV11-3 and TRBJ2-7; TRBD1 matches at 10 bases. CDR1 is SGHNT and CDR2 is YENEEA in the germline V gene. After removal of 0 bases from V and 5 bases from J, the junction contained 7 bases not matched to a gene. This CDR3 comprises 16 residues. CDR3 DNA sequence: TGTGCCAGCAGCTTAGAGGCCTCCGGGACAGGGGACGAGCAGTACTTC. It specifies CASSLEASGTGDEQYF.

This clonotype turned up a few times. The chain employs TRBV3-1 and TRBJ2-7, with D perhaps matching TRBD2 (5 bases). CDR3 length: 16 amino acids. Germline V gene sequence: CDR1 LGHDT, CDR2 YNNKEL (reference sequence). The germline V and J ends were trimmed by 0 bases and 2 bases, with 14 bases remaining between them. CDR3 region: CASSQDGRDKPYEQYF. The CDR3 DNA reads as TGTGCCAGCAGCCAAGATGGGAGAGACAAACCCTACGAGCAGTACTTC.

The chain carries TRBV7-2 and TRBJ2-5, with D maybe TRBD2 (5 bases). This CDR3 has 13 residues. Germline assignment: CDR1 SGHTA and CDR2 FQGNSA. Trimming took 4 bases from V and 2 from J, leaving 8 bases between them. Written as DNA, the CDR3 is TGTGCCAGCAGCTGGCGGGCTCAAGAGACCCAGTACTTC. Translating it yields CASSWRAQETQYF.